The next 32 T cell receptor beta chains were all read from a single sample in a study of shared clonotypes between healthy human individuals. Using immunoSEQ multiplex PCR, the repertoire was profiled, and TCRdb retains in-frame clones only, with some absent. This table has 2 million to 2.5 million clones, around 92% appearing once. Sequenced sample: naive CD4+ T cells from PBMCs. The subset: CD45RA+ positively selected. Every receptor here comes from a young man in good health. Some clones in this sample may be carry-over from other donors' samples.

The chain uses TRBV5-6 and TRBJ2-5, with D possibly being TRBD1 (5 bases). The CDR3 covers 13 residues. The germline V gene encodes CDR1 SGHDT and CDR2 YYEEEE. V gave up 4 bases and J gave up 5 bases, with 12 bases separating them. The CDR3 sequence: CASSLQGQETQYF. The CDR3 DNA reads as TGTGCCAGCAGCCTTCAGGGTCAGGAGACCCAGTACTTC.

J is TRBJ2-1 and V is TRBV4-1; no clear D gene. The germline gives CDR1 MGHRA, CDR2 YSYEKL. This CDR3 is 17 amino acids long. The V and J ends lost 0 bases and 0 bases respectively, with 12 bases between them. In nucleotides, the CDR3 is TGCGCCAGCAGCCAAGATCCGGCAGCGAGCTCCTACAATGAGCAGTTCTTC. This encodes CASSQDPAASSYNEQFF.

V and J are TRBV27 and TRBJ2-7; 11 bases map to TRBD2. The CDR3 contains 16 residues. Germline V CDR1 and CDR2: MNHEY, SMNVEV (reference sequence). V lost 0 bases and J lost 3; bases outside the gene matches: 4. The CDR3 DNA is TGTGCCAGCAGTTTATCGAGACTAGCGGGGAACTACGAGCAGTACTTC. Protein sequence: CASSLSRLAGNYEQYF.

This clone was counted only a few times. The gene calls are TRBV5-1 and TRBJ1-5; D is unresolved. CDR3 length: 13 amino acids. Deletions cut 1 base from V and 0 bases from J, with 2 bases between. Germline CDR1 reads SGHRS; CDR2 reads YFSETQ. CDR3: CASSLFSNQPQHF. The CDR3 DNA reads as TGCGCCAGCAGCTTGTTTAGCAATCAGCCCCAGCATTTT. The entire variable domain, with the rest obtained from reference TRBV5-1 and TRBJ1-5, is as follows: KAGVTQTPRYLIKTRGQQVTLSCSPISGHRSVSWYQQTPGQGLQFLFEYFSETQRNKGNFPGRFSGRQFSNSRSEMNVSTLELGDSALYLCASSLFSNQPQHFGDGTRLSIL.

This clone was picked up one time. The rearrangement links TRBV7-8 to TRBJ2-1; 12 bases agree with TRBD2. Trimming at V came to 4 bases and at J to 9 bases, leaving 13 bases not matched to a gene. The germline CDR1 and CDR2 sequences are SGHVS and FQNEAQ. There are 17 residues in the CDR3. Here the CDR3 reads CASSWTSGTNYKGEQFF. The CDR3 DNA follows: TGTGCCAGCAGCTGGACTAGCGGGACCAATTACAAGGGTGAGCAGTTCTTC.

As regards this clone: Other DNA sequences in this sample translate to the same CDR3. Here the CDR3 DNA reads TGTGCCAGCTCACCGGAGGGCCGGGAGACCCAGTACTTC. Encoded protein: CASSPEGRETQYF. The genes are TRBV18 and TRBJ2-5; D perhaps matches TRBD2 (6 bases). The CDR3 extends over 13 amino acids. From germline, CDR1 is KGHSH and CDR2 LQKENI. V lost 3 bases and J lost 5, with 10 bases in between.

In this sample, this clone turned up a few times. This sample includes further DNA sequences coding for the same CDR3. The CDR3 loop is CASSPQGRNTEAFF. CDR3 bases: TGTGCCAGCTCACCACAGGGGAGAAACACTGAAGCTTTCTTT. The chain uses TRBV18 and TRBJ1-1, with D possibly TRBD1 on 5 matching bases. Germline CDR1 and CDR2: KGHSH and LQKENI. V was trimmed by 1 base and J by 2 bases, leaving 8 bases between them. The CDR3 contains 14 residues.

This chain links TRBV7-3 with TRBJ2-3; 11 bases agree with TRBD2. Germline lookup yields CDR1 SGHTA and CDR2 FQGTGA. The J segment lost 1 base and the V segment lost 0 bases, leaving 12 bases of the junction unmatched. The CDR3 is 20 residues long. As DNA, the CDR3 is TGTGCCAGCAGCTTAACCCCAGCAGGGGTTAGCGGGAGGGGCACAGATACGCAGTATTTT. This gives the protein CASSLTPAGVSGRGTDTQYF.

This chain connects TRBV7-8 to TRBJ2-7; a weak D match, TRBD1 (6 bases). Germline V lookup: CDR1 SGHVS, CDR2 FQNEAQ. V was cut by 5 bases and J by 2 bases, with 16 bases left in between. The CDR3 is 15 amino acids. CDR3 region: CASSTRTAGAYEQYF. CDR3 DNA: TGTGCCAGCAGCACCCGGACAGCTGGAGCCTACGAGCAGTACTTC.

The chain couples TRBV5-6 to TRBJ1-4; no reliable D call. In germline, CDR1 is SGHDT, CDR2 YYEEEE. The CDR3 is made up of 15 amino acids. Deletions cut 4 bases from V and 4 bases from J, with 14 bases between. The CDR3 loop is CASSGRWELNEKLFF. The CDR3 nucleotides read TGTGCCAGCAGCGGGCGTTGGGAGCTTAATGAAAAACTGTTTTTT.

This clone has a single count. V gene TRBV10-1 combines with J gene TRBJ2-1; TRBD1 matches 8 bases. V dropped 8 bases and J dropped 7; count of bases not matched to a gene: 13. This CDR3 has 15 amino acids. Germline V lookup: CDR1 WNHNN, CDR2 SYGVQD (reference sequence). The CDR3 region has the DNA TGCGCCAGCGGGGCTGGACAGGGTATAGGGAATGAGCAGTTCTTC. Protein sequence: CASGAGQGIGNEQFF.

The V call is TRBV28, the J call TRBJ2-3; perhaps D is TRBD1 or TRBD2 (7 bases each). The V gene's germline CDR1 is MDHEN and CDR2 SYDVKM. The V end was cut by 5 bases, the J end by 0 bases, with 18 bases between. The CDR3 totals 17 residues. CDR3 protein: CASSPAGRGGSTDTQYF. The CDR3, as DNA: TGTGCCAGCAGTCCGGCAGGCAGGGGGGGCAGCACAGATACGCAGTATTTT.

Written as DNA, the CDR3 is TGCAGCGCAAACAGGAGTCCCCAAGAGACCCAGTACTTC. Amino acids: CSANRSPQETQYF. This chain joins TRBV29-1 and TRBJ2-5, with D tentatively TRBD1 (5 bases). The ends were cut back, 7 bases at V and 1 base at J, with 13 bases in the middle. The length of the CDR3 is 13 residues. The germline V gene encodes CDR1 SQVTM and CDR2 ANQGSEA. The variable domain in full, with the rest retrieved from reference TRBV29-1 and TRBJ2-5, is SAVISQKPSRDICQRGTSLTIQCQVDSQVTMMFWYRQQPGQSLTLIATANQGSEATYESGFVIDKFPISRPNLTFSTLTVSNMSPEDSSIYLCSANRSPQETQYFGPGTRLLVL.

The genes are TRBV5-4 and TRBJ2-3; D is possibly TRBD2 (6 bases). CDR1 is SGHNT, CDR2 YYREEE, per germline (reference sequence). The CDR3 loop spans 15 amino acids. Trimming shortened V by 0 bases and J by 4 bases, and 12 bases separated the two germline ends. The CDR3: CASSLGATSADTQYF. Here the CDR3 DNA reads TGTGCCAGCAGCTTGGGTGCGACTAGTGCAGATACGCAGTATTTT.

This sequence joins TRBV7-3 and TRBJ2-1; 10 bases map to TRBD2. Germline V lookup: CDR1 SGHTA, CDR2 FQGTGA. The CDR3 sequence is 15 residues long. V gave up 1 base and J gave up 10 bases; unmatched junction bases: 7. The CDR3 DNA is TGTGCCAGCAGCTTAATATCTAGCGGGAGTAGGGAGCAGTTCTTC. Translated, it gives CASSLISSGSREQFF.

This chain joins TRBV7-3 and TRBJ1-2, with D possibly TRBD1 on 5 matching bases. CDR1 SGHTA and CDR2 FQGTGA come from the germline V gene. Trimming left V 6 bases short and J 0 bases short, with 11 bases between. The CDR3 has 14 amino acids. The CDR3 is CASRKPTANYGYTF. The DNA of the CDR3 is TGTGCCAGCAGAAAGCCGACAGCTAACTATGGCTACACCTTC.

Points on this clone: This specimen includes other DNA sequences encoding the same CDR3. The chain joins TRBV5-1 to TRBJ1-2, with D perhaps TRBD1 (5 bases). Trimming shortened V by 0 bases and J by 2 bases, and 8 bases separated the two germline ends. Germline-derived CDR1 and CDR2 are SGHRS and YFSETQ. There are 14 residues in the CDR3. CDR3 residues: CASSLEGVNYGYTF. Here the CDR3 DNA reads TGCGCCAGCAGCTTGGAAGGGGTGAACTATGGCTACACCTTC.

This chain joins TRBV27 and TRBJ2-3; tentatively, D is TRBD2 (6 bases). Germline V gene data show CDR1 as MNHEY and CDR2 as SMNVEV (reference sequence). V was shortened by 4 bases and J by 3 bases, with 11 bases between the two germline ends. The CDR3 runs 14 residues. The CDR3 DNA is TGTGCCAGCAGTTGGCAGCGGGCTACAGATACGCAGTATTTT. Protein product: CASSWQRATDTQYF.

A note on this clone: This same CDR3 is encoded by further DNA sequences in the sample. The genes are TRBV27 and TRBJ1-2; D is perhaps TRBD1 (6 bases). The CDR3 is 13 amino acids. V was trimmed by 3 bases and J by 4 bases, leaving 9 bases between them. Germline assignment: CDR1 MNHEY and CDR2 SMNVEV (reference sequence). CDR3 loop: CASSFRGAYGYTF. The CDR3 DNA reads as TGTGCCAGCAGTTTTAGGGGGGCCTATGGCTACACCTTC.

The chain is built from TRBV29-1 and TRBJ2-5; TRBD1 might be the D (5 bases). V lost 5 bases and J lost 5, with 21 bases in between. This CDR3 has 15 amino acids. Looked up from germline, CDR1 is SQVTM and CDR2 is ANQGSEA. The CDR3: CSVTPWTSTGETQYF. The DNA of the CDR3 is TGCAGCGTTACCCCGTGGACATCCACTGGGGAGACCCAGTACTTC.

The table lists this clone with a count of one. This rearrangement joins TRBV6-1 to TRBJ2-1; 11 bases are a match to TRBD2. CDR3 length equals 15 residues. The J segment lost 0 bases and the V segment lost 10 bases, leaving 5 bases of the junction unmatched. Germline CDR1 reads MNHNS; CDR2 reads SASEGT. The CDR3 sequence is CATLGTSGSYNEQFF. The CDR3 nucleotides are TGTGCCACCTTAGGGACTAGCGGCTCCTACAATGAGCAGTTCTTC.

The chain recombines TRBV18 with TRBJ1-1, with TRBD1 matching 11 bases. With 3 bases clipped from V and 4 bases from J, the junction kept 4 bases outside the gene matches. Germline CDR1 and CDR2: KGHSH and LQKENI. The CDR3 runs to 15 residues. The CDR3 bases are TGTGCCAGCTCACCGGACAGGGGGCTAGGCACTGAAGCTTTCTTT. It yields the protein CASSPDRGLGTEAFF. The entire variable domain, with the rest obtained from reference TRBV18 and TRBJ1-1, is as follows: NAGVMQNPRHLVRRRGQEARLRCSPMKGHSHVYWYRQLPEEGLKFMVYLQKENIIDESGMPKERFSAEFPKEGPSILRIQQVVRGDSAAYFCASSPDRGLGTEAFFGQGTRLTVV.

The genes are TRBV5-4 and TRBJ2-1, with TRBD2 matching over 7 bases. From germline, CDR1 is SGHNT and CDR2 YYREEE (reference sequence). The CDR3 length is 10 residues. The CDR3 DNA is TGTGCTGCGGGGGTCTTCGAGCAGTTCTTC. Its protein is CAAGVFEQFF.

This chain joins TRBV6-5 and TRBJ2-7; a weak D match, TRBD2 (6 bases). CDR1 is MNHEY and CDR2 is SVGAGI in the germline V gene. This CDR3 comprises 15 residues. V shed 5 bases and J shed 4 bases, with 18 bases lying between them. Here the CDR3 DNA reads TGTGCCAGCAGTAGCCGGGACGGGGGTCTTTACGAGCAGTACTTC. As protein: CASSSRDGGLYEQYF.

On this clone itself: Sequence at one end of the junction differs from germline and may be a read error. This chain links TRBV18 with TRBJ2-7, with 8 positions matching TRBD1. CDR1 and CDR2 (germline): KGHSH, LQKENI. CDR3 length: 14 amino acids. The CDR3 protein is CASSPQGDPYEQYF. CDR3 bases: TGTGCCAGCTCGCCACAGGGGGATCCCTACGAGCAGTACTTC.

This clone was detected only once. The chain joins TRBV6-1 to TRBJ2-5, with D possibly being TRBD2 (7 bases). V lost 6 bases, J lost 4 bases, and 18 bases lay in between. Germline CDR1 reads MNHNS; CDR2 reads SASEGT. This CDR3 is built from 15 residues. The CDR3 DNA sequence: TGTGCCAGCAGGGATATGCCCGGGGGGCGAGAGACCCAGTACTTC. Translation: CASRDMPGGRETQYF.

The chain couples TRBV27 to TRBJ2-7; 8 bases map to TRBD2. The V gene end was trimmed by 4 bases and the J gene end by 0 bases; junction bases not matched to a gene: 11. The V gene's germline CDR1 is MNHEY and CDR2 SMNVEV (reference sequence). The CDR3 contains 17 residues. CDR3 protein: CASSSIESGRGSYEQYF. The CDR3, as DNA: TGTGCCAGCAGTTCCATCGAAAGCGGGAGAGGCTCCTACGAGCAGTACTTC.

This chain connects TRBV5-4 to TRBJ2-7; TRBD2 matches 9 bases. The CDR3 runs to 15 residues. The germline V gene encodes CDR1 SGHNT and CDR2 YYREEE (reference sequence). The V gene end was trimmed by 4 bases and the J gene end by 3 bases; junction bases not matched to a gene: 8. CDR3 residues: CASSRGGASGYEQYF. CDR3 nucleotide sequence: TGTGCCAGCAGCCGCGGGGGGGCTAGCGGCTACGAGCAGTACTTC.

V usage is TRBV30 and J usage is TRBJ2-1, with TRBD2 matching over 10 bases. Looked up from germline, CDR1 is GTSNPN and CDR2 is SVGIG (reference sequence). V trimming: 1 base; J trimming: 9 bases; junction bases outside the gene matches: 3. The CDR3 has 13 amino acids. The CDR3 loop is CAWSETSGSEQFF. The CDR3 DNA is TGTGCCTGGAGTGAGACTAGCGGGTCTGAGCAGTTCTTC.

V is TRBV5-1 and J is TRBJ2-7; D is ambiguous. Trimming left V 3 bases short and J 7 bases short, with 14 bases between. Germline V CDR1 and CDR2: SGHRS, YFSETQ. The CDR3 totals 13 residues. CDR3 in amino acids: CASSSGPAREQYF. CDR3 DNA: TGCGCCAGCAGCTCTGGGCCCGCCAGGGAGCAGTACTTC.

The CDR3 loop is CASSLTSGRMGETQYF. The CDR3 nucleotides read TGTGCCAGCAGCTTGACTAGCGGGAGAATGGGAGAGACCCAGTACTTC. The gene calls are TRBV5-4 and TRBJ2-5; 11 positions match TRBD2. The CDR3 totals 16 residues. V dropped 1 base and J dropped 4; count of bases not matched to a gene: 6. Germline CDR1 reads SGHNT; CDR2 reads YYREEE (reference sequence). The full variable domain, its missing parts supplied by reference TRBV5-4 and TRBJ2-5, is ETGVTQSPTHLIKTRGQQVTLRCSSQSGHNTVSWYQQALGQGPQFIFQYYREEENGRGNFPPRFSGLQFPNYSSELNVNALELDDSALYLCASSLTSGRMGETQYFGPGTRLLVL.

In this sample, this clone turned up once. V is TRBV4-3 and J is TRBJ2-5; 8 nucleotides match TRBD2. The last part of the DNA fits TRBJ2-7 better; the J call may be wrong. Germline V CDR1 and CDR2: LGHNA, YSLEER. The CDR3 totals 16 residues. As DNA, the CDR3 is TGCGCCAGCAGCCAAGATGGCAGGAGCGGGAGATACGAGCAGTACTTC. Translation: CASSQDGRSGRYEQYF.